This passage covers 13 T cell receptor beta chains from one sample sequenced in a study of shared clonotypes between healthy human individuals (TCRdb year 2020). Library construction relied on the immunoSEQ multiplex PCR assay. The clones in this table, taken by TCRdb from immuneACCESS, are in-frame only. Not every clone is retained; where verified, under half of the shortfall comes from an unresolved V gene, and the cause of the rest is unknown. The sample table holds about 770,000 clones, of which 55% to 80% were seen once. 1.8% of the sample goes to the ten largest clones. Sequencing used memory CD4+ T cells sorted from blood. The sample's cell subset or site label is to be understood as: CD45RA-negative fraction. Every receptor here comes from a young woman in good health.

This sequence joins TRBV7-2 and TRBJ2-7, with D perhaps being TRBD1 or TRBD2 (7 bases each). The germline V gene has CDR1 SGHTA and CDR2 FQGNSA. The length of the CDR3 is 15 residues. Trimming stripped 7 bases from V and 1 base from J, with 17 bases between. The CDR3 protein is CASTRGGSGSYEQYF. CDR3 DNA: TGTGCCAGCACCAGGGGGGGTAGCGGTTCCTACGAGCAGTACTTC.

This clone was observed a handful of times. The chain uses TRBV2 and TRBJ2-7; no firm D call. CDR3 length: 14 amino acids. Trimming took off 6 bases at V and 3 bases at J, with 15 bases between the two ends. CDR1 and CDR2 from the germline V gene are SNHLY and FYNNEI. CDR3 sequence: CASSFDWQRYEQYF. The CDR3 DNA follows: TGTGCCAGCAGCTTCGACTGGCAGCGCTACGAGCAGTACTTC.

This clone was detected only a few times. A read error is possible here, since a much larger clone lies one base away. The rearrangement links TRBV7-3 to TRBJ2-3; unclear D gene. Trimming stripped 5 bases from V and 2 bases from J, with 5 bases between. The CDR3 has 12 amino acids. Germline lookup yields CDR1 SGHTA and CDR2 FQGTGA. The CDR3 DNA is TGTGCCAGCAGCCCCTCCACAGATACGCAGTATTTT. Protein product: CASSPSTDTQYF.

This clone was counted at least ten times. Other DNA sequences in this specimen translate into the identical CDR3. The V gene is TRBV5-1, the J gene TRBJ1-1, with D possibly matching TRBD1 (6 bases). Deletions cut 4 bases from V and 2 bases from J, with 12 bases between. Germline values: CDR1 SGHRS, CDR2 YFSETQ. This CDR3 is 14 amino acids long. This CDR3 reads CASSLTGTNTEAFF. The CDR3, as DNA: TGCGCCAGCAGCCTCACAGGGACCAACACTGAAGCTTTCTTT.

The chain has TRBV2 and TRBJ2-3, with D perhaps TRBD2 (6 bases). There are 12 residues in the CDR3. V lost 6 bases, J lost 4 bases, and 8 bases lay in between. Germline V gives CDR1 SNHLY, CDR2 FYNNEI. CDR3 protein: CASRPGADTQYF. The DNA for the CDR3 is TGTGCCAGCAGGCCGGGAGCAGATACGCAGTATTTT. Drawing the rest from reference TRBV2 and TRBJ2-3, the complete variable domain is EPEVTQTPSHQVTQMGQEVILRCVPISNHLYFYWYRQILGQKVEFLVSFYNNEISEKSEIFDDQFSVERPDGSNFTLKIRSTKLEDSAMYFCASRPGADTQYFGPGTRLTVL.

The rearrangement joins TRBV2 to TRBJ2-3; TRBD2 matches 9 bases. Germline-derived CDR1 and CDR2 are SNHLY and FYNNEI. Germline trimming cut 3 bases from V and 3 bases from J; bases unmatched to any gene: 10. The length of the CDR3 is 17 residues. The CDR3 DNA follows: TGTGCCAGCAGTGACTTAGCGGGAGCTCCGGGAACAGATACGCAGTATTTT. This sequence encodes CASSDLAGAPGTDTQYF. Full variable domain (remainder filled in from reference TRBV2 and TRBJ2-3): EPEVTQTPSHQVTQMGQEVILRCVPISNHLYFYWYRQILGQKVEFLVSFYNNEISEKSEIFDDQFSVERPDGSNFTLKIRSTKLEDSAMYFCASSDLAGAPGTDTQYFGPGTRLTVL.

V and J are TRBV5-4 and TRBJ2-5; tentatively, D is TRBD1 or TRBD2 (5 bases each). CDR3 length: 15 residues. V was clipped by 4 bases and J by 6 bases, with 19 bases between them. Germline V CDR1 and CDR2: SGHNT, YYREEE (reference sequence). The CDR3 here is CASSGWDGVRKTQYF. The CDR3 coding sequence is TGTGCCAGCAGCGGGTGGGACGGGGTCAGAAAGACCCAGTACTTC.

This chain uses TRBV9 with TRBJ1-3; D unresolved. This CDR3 contains 15 residues. V lost 5 bases and J lost 0, with 12 bases in between. CDR1 SGDLS and CDR2 YYNGEE come from the germline V gene. The CDR3 nucleotides read TGTGCCAGCAGTGGACGGTCGTTCTCTGGAAACACCATATATTTT. Translated: CASSGRSFSGNTIYF.

The V and J genes are TRBV21-1 and TRBJ2-7; TRBD2, the table's D call, was not compared with the DNA. TRBV21-1 is an annotated pseudogene. This CDR3 spans 17 amino acids. The CDR3 region has the DNA TGTGCCAGCAGCAGCTACCTGACTAGCGGGGAACCTACGGAGCAGTACTTC. Amino acids: CASSSYLTSGEPTEQYF.

This clone appeared a single time. This chain connects TRBV5-1 to TRBJ1-1; TRBD1 matches at 9 bases. This CDR3 is built from 15 residues. CDR1 SGHRS and CDR2 YFSETQ come from the germline V gene. V gave up 3 bases and J gave up 1 base; unmatched junction bases: 4. The CDR3 sequence is CASSSMTGGNTEAFF. In DNA form, the CDR3 reads TGCGCCAGCAGCTCGATGACAGGGGGGAACACTGAAGCTTTCTTT.

This chain connects TRBV19 to TRBJ2-1; D gene uncertain. V was pared by 3 bases and J by 8 bases, with 11 bases between. Looked up from germline, CDR1 is LNHDA and CDR2 is SQIVND (reference sequence). CDR3 length: 13 amino acids. CDR3 in amino acids: CASSIRHSDEQFF. The CDR3 region has the DNA TGTGCCAGTAGTATTAGGCACAGCGATGAGCAGTTCTTC.

The chain uses TRBV4-1 and TRBJ2-1, with TRBD2 identical over 16 bases. The ends lost 4 bases at V and 0 bases at J; junction bases unmatched: 12. Germline V gene sequence: CDR1 MGHRA, CDR2 YSYEKL. The CDR3 length is 21 residues. The CDR3 DNA sequence: TGCGCCAGCAGCCTAATGCCGGGACTAGCGGGAGGGCTGAGCTCCTACAATGAGCAGTTCTTC. This gives the protein CASSLMPGLAGGLSSYNEQFF.

The chain recombines TRBV28 with TRBJ2-3, with TRBD1 identical over 9 bases. Germline V gene sequence: CDR1 MDHEN, CDR2 SYDVKM. The CDR3 covers 18 residues. With V trimmed by 2 bases and J by 4 bases, 13 bases remained unmatched. CDR3 nucleotide sequence: TGTGCCAGCAGTTTACTAGGGACAGGGCATAAGCTCGCAGATACGCAGTATTTT. It specifies CASSLLGTGHKLADTQYF. Based on the CDR3 plus reference TRBV28 and TRBJ2-3, the full variable domain is DVKVTQSSRYLVKRTGEKVFLECVQDMDHENMFWYRQDPGLGLRLIYFSYDVKMKEKGDIPEGYSVSREKKERFSLILESASTNQTSMYLCASSLLGTGHKLADTQYFGPGTRLTVL.